Detailed here is one T cell receptor beta chain. These data originate in a study of shared clonotypes between healthy human individuals. Profiled with immunoSEQ multiplex PCR; TCRdb holds only in-frame clones, not every one. The sample has 2 million to 2.5 million clones; around 93% are singletons. The clonotype comes from a young man in good health. Some clones in this sample may be carry-over from other donors' samples. Specimen: naive CD4+ T cells from PBMCs. Subset in this sample: CD45RA+ positively selected.

The CDR3 DNA follows: TGTGCCAGCAGTAGCGGGAGCTCCTACAATGAGCAGTTCTTC. This encodes CASSSGSSYNEQFF. The chain has TRBV6-1 and TRBJ2-1; 8 bases agree with TRBD2. Germline-derived CDR1 and CDR2 are MNHNS and SASEGT. This CDR3 spans 14 amino acids. The junction had 0 bases not matched to a gene; V was cut back by 5 bases and J by 0 bases.